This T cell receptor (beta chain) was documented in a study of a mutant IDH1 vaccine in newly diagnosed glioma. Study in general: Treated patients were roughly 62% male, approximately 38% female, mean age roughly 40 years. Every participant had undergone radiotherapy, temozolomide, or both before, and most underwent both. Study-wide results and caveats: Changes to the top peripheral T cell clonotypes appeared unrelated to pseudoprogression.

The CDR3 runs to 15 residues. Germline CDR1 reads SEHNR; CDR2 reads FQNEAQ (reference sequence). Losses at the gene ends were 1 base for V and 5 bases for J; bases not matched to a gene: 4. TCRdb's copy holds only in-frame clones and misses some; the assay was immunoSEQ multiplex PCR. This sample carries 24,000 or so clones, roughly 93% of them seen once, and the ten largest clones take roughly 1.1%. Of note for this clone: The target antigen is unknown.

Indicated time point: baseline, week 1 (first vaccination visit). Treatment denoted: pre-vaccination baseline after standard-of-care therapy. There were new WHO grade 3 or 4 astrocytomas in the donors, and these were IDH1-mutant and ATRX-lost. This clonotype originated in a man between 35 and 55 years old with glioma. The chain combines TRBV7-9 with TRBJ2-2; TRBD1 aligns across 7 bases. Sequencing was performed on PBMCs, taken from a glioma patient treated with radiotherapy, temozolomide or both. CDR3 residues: CASSLDRGWTGELFF. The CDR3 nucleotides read TGTGCCAGCAGCTTAGACAGGGGATGGACCGGGGAGCTGTTTTTT.